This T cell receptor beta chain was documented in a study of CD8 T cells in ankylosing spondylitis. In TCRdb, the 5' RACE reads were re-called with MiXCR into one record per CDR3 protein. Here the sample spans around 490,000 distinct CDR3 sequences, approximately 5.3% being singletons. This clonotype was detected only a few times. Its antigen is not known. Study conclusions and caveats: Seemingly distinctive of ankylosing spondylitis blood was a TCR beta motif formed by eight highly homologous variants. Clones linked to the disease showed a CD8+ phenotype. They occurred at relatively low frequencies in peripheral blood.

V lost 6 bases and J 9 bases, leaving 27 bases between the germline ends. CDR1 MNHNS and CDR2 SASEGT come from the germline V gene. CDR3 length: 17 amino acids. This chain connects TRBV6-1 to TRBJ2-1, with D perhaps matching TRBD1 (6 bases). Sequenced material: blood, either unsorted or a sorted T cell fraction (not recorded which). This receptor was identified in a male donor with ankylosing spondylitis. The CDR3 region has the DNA TGTGCCAGCAGCCACGAAATGCGACAGGTCTCTCCCAGTGAGCAGTTCTTC. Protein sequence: CASSHEMRQVSPSEQFF.